This is a list of T cell receptor beta chains from one sample in a study of T cells in Graves' hyperthyroidism and ophthalmopathy. TCRdb reprocessed the multiplex PCR reads via MiXCR and lists one record per CDR3 protein. This table holds roughly 170,000 distinct CDR3 sequences, about 17% found once. Sample: blood. The receptors were gathered from a woman in her fifties or sixties with Graves' hyperthyroidism. The CDR3 runs from the conserved cysteine through the conserved F or W. A D gene is named only where the DNA matches it firmly. Expanded clones get a size class; other rows say once, few or many, or leave the size out.

>TRBV6-2/TRBV6-3|few|TRBJ1-2|.
TGTGCCAGCAGTTACTCTCCGTCAGGGGCCCTGGGCTATGGCTACACCTTC
CASSYSPSGALGYGYTF
>TRBV6-5|many|TRBJ1-2|TRBD1
TGTGCCAGCAGTTACGCACAGGGGGCTGTCTATGGCTACACCTTC
CASSYAQGAVYGYTF
>TRBV12-3/TRBV12-4|once|TRBJ1-2|.
TGTGCCAGCAGTTTACCCCGCCCCTATGGCTACACCTTC
CASSLPRPYGYTF
>TRBV19|many|TRBJ1-1|.
TGTGCCAGCTTCAAGAGGGGGAGTCACACTGAAGCTTTCTTT
CASFKRGSHTEAFF
>TRBV2|many|TRBJ1-1|.
TGTGCCAGCAGTGAAATGAACACTGAAGCTTTCTTT
CASSEMNTEAFF
>TRBV5-1|many|TRBJ2-3|.
TGCGCCAGCAGCCTGGCGGGACAGTGGGAAGATACGCAGTATTTT
CASSLAGQWEDTQYF
>TRBV5-6|many|TRBJ1-1|.
TGTGCCAGCAGCTTTAGACCTGGGACACAACTGAACACTGAAGCTTTCTTT
CASSFRPGTQLNTEAFF
>TRBV10-2|few|TRBJ2-7|TRBD2
TGCGCCAGTACCACTAGCGGGGCCCTCTACGAGCAGTACTTC
CASTTSGALYEQYF
>TRBV2|many|TRBJ2-3|.
TGTGCCAGCAGTGAAGTTACTTCTAGCACAGATACGCAGTATTTT
CASSEVTSSTDTQYF
>TRBV9|.|TRBJ2-1|.
TGTGCCAGCAGCGTAGAGACAGGTTCGGGATGGCAGTTCTTC
CASSVETGSGWQFF
>TRBV2|many|TRBJ1-3|.
TGTGCCAGCTCTATCTACACCATATATTTT
CASSIYTIYF
>TRBV6-2/TRBV6-3|few|TRBJ1-4|TRBD1
TGTGCCAGCAGTCGACATGCGGGACAGGGTGTCGAAAAACTGTTTTTT
CASSRHAGQGVEKLFF
>TRBV2|many|TRBJ1-1|.
TGTGCCAGCACCGAAAATGTGGGGCGCACTGAAGCTTTCTTT
CASTENVGRTEAFF
>TRBV20-1|many|TRBJ2-2|.
TGCAGTGCTACCCGAAAGTGGACCGGGGAGCTGTTTTTT
CSATRKWTGELFF
>TRBV6-1|many|TRBJ1-6|.
TGTGCCAGCAGTGTAGGTACCAATTCACCCCTCCACTTT
CASSVGTNSPLHF
>TRBV7-3|many|TRBJ2-1|.
TGTGCCAGCAGCTTCAGGGCTGGGGATGAGCAGTTCTTC
CASSFRAGDEQFF
>TRBV5-1|.|TRBJ1-2|.
TGCGCCAGCAGCTTGGCGGTCTCGGATGGCTACACCTTC
CASSLAVSDGYTF
>TRBV7-9|many|TRBJ2-7|TRBD1
TGTGCCAGCAGCTTTCCCGGGACAGGCTCCTACGAGCAGTACTTC
CASSFPGTGSYEQYF
>TRBV5-1|.|TRBJ2-1|TRBD2
TGCGCCAGCAGCTGGGGAGGGACTAGCGGGGGAAGTGAGCAGTTCTTC
CASSWGGTSGGSEQFF
>TRBV6-5|many|TRBJ1-6|TRBD1
TGTGCCAGCAGTTACTACAGGGGTGGAAATTCACCCCTCCACTTT
CASSYYRGGNSPLHF
>TRBV7-9|many|TRBJ2-5|TRBD2
TGTGCCAGCAGCTTCCCGACTAGCGGGGAAGAGACCCAGTACTTC
CASSFPTSGEETQYF
>TRBV5-1|few|TRBJ2-3|.
TGCGCCAGCAGCCGACAGGAATACACAGATACGCAGTATTTT
CASSRQEYTDTQYF
>TRBV5-5|few|TRBJ1-4|.
TGTGCCAGCAGCAGGGGGGACACCTCTGTTGAAAAACTGTTTTTT
CASSRGDTSVEKLFF
>TRBV7-2|.|TRBJ1-4|TRBD1
TGTGCCAGCAGCCCGGACAGGGGGCAACTGTTTTTT
CASSPDRGQLFF
>TRBV5-6|many|TRBJ1-2|TRBD1
TGTGCCAGCAGCACCTGGACAGGGCGTCGTTATGGCTACACCTTC
CASSTWTGRRYGYTF
>TRBV6-2/TRBV6-3|.|TRBJ2-3|.
TGTGCCAGCAGTTACGGTGGACTGGGCACAGATACGCAGTATTTT
CASSYGGLGTDTQYF
>TRBV5-1|.|TRBJ2-3|.
TGCGCCAGCAGCACGGGAAGCGGTTATAGAGCAGATACGCAGTATTTT
CASSTGSGYRADTQYF
>TRBV14|many|TRBJ2-7|.
TGTGCCAGCAGCCGCACCGGGACGGGGTTGAACGAGCAGTACTTC
CASSRTGTGLNEQYF
>TRBV27|.|TRBJ1-2|.
TGTGCCAGCAGAAACAGGGACAACTATGGCTACACCTTC
CASRNRDNYGYTF
>TRBV20-1|.|TRBJ1-6|.
TGCAGTGCCACGGACGTCATTAGCTCCTATAATTCACCCCTCCACTTT
CSATDVISSYNSPLHF